These 19 T cell receptor beta chains came from one sample sequenced in a study of blood T cell repertoires in COVID-19. Profiling relied on immunoSEQ multiplex PCR, and the TCRdb table lists in-frame clones only, not all of them. The sample gives about 150,000 clones, about 80% of which show up once; around 4.8% is in the top ten. The material sequenced was peripheral blood. The receptors originated from a human donor in a cohort sampled during active COVID-19.

V usage is TRBV15 and J usage is TRBJ2-1, with 9 bases matching TRBD2. The length of the CDR3 is 16 residues. Germline CDR1 reads LNHNV; CDR2 reads YYDKDF (reference sequence). The V gene end was trimmed by 3 bases and the J gene end by 5 bases; junction bases not matched to a gene: 8. In DNA, the CDR3 is TGTGCCACCAGCAGGGTTGGCGGGAGGGCGAACAATGAGCAGTTCTTC. Translation: CATSRVGGRANNEQFF.

J is TRBJ2-5 and V is TRBV6-2 or TRBV6-3; tentatively, D is TRBD2 (6 bases). Germline V gene sequence: CDR1 MNHEY, CDR2 SVGEGT. Trimming left V 1 base short and J 4 bases short, with 10 bases between. This CDR3 contains 14 residues. CDR3 region: CASSYWRGGETQYF. Written as DNA, the CDR3 is TGTGCCAGCAGTTACTGGCGGGGTGGAGAGACCCAGTACTTC.

V gene TRBV28 combines with J gene TRBJ2-3, with D maybe TRBD2 (6 bases). There are 14 residues in the CDR3. The V gene's germline CDR1 is MDHEN and CDR2 SYDVKM. V dropped 6 bases and J dropped 3 bases, with 13 bases sitting between them. In DNA, the CDR3 is TGTGCCAGCAGACCTCCCGGGAGAACAGATACGCAGTATTTT. It specifies CASRPPGRTDTQYF.

The chain is built from TRBV5-1 and TRBJ2-5; a weak D match, TRBD2 (5 bases). Trimming removed 4 bases from V and 5 bases from J, with 12 bases in between. The CDR3 consists of 13 residues. Germline assignment: CDR1 SGHRS and CDR2 YFSETQ. The CDR3 spells CASSRNERETQYF. CDR3 sequence (DNA): TGCGCCAGCAGCCGGAACGAGCGGGAGACCCAGTACTTC.

This clone was recorded only once. CDR3 region: CASSDSRGLLSSSYNSPLHF. The CDR3 bases are TGTGCCAGCAGTGACTCGAGGGGGCTTCTCTCTAGCTCCTATAATTCACCCCTCCACTTT. The genes are TRBV6-4 and TRBJ1-6, with TRBD1 matching 7 bases. With V trimmed by 0 bases and J by 0 bases, 11 bases remained unmatched. The CDR3 contains 20 residues. Germline CDR1 is MRHNA and CDR2 is SNTAGT.

This chain joins TRBV4-1 and TRBJ2-5; 9 positions agree with TRBD1. Germline V CDR1 and CDR2: MGHRA, YSYEKL. This CDR3 has 13 amino acids. Trimming at V came to 11 bases and at J to 5 bases, leaving 9 bases not matched to a gene. This chain's CDR3 is CASAGTGFETQYF. The CDR3 nucleotides are TGCGCCTCGGCCGGGACAGGGTTTGAGACCCAGTACTTC.

This clone was seen only once. For the CDR3, the DNA is TGTGCCAGCTCACCTACAGGAGACGAGCAGTACGTC. Translation gives CASSPTGDEQYV. This rearrangement joins TRBV18 to TRBJ2-7, with a possible D match to TRBD1 (5 bases). The CDR3 runs to 12 residues. V dropped 3 bases and J dropped 5 bases, with 8 bases sitting between them. The germline gives CDR1 KGHSH, CDR2 LQKENI.

CDR3 bases: TGCAGCGTTGTTGACCCGGGACAGGAGGTCGGCTACACCTTC. As protein: CSVVDPGQEVGYTF. The V call is TRBV29-1, the J call TRBJ1-2; 8 bases match TRBD1. The CDR3 has 14 amino acids. From germline, CDR1 is SQVTM and CDR2 ANQGSEA. J was trimmed by 8 bases and V by 4 bases; bases with no gene match: 12. Full variable domain (outside the CDR3, taken from reference TRBV29-1 and TRBJ1-2): SAVISQKPSRDICQRGTSLTIQCQVDSQVTMMFWYRQQPGQSLTLIATANQGSEATYESGFVIDKFPISRPNLTFSTLTVSNMSPEDSSIYLCSVVDPGQEVGYTFGSGTRLTVV.

The chain carries TRBV4-1 and TRBJ1-5, with TRBD1 identical over 8 bases. CDR1 MGHRA and CDR2 YSYEKL come from the germline V gene. This CDR3 spans 17 amino acids. V lost 3 bases, J lost 7 bases, and 14 bases stayed unmatched. The CDR3 region has the DNA TGCGCCAGCAGCCACCCAGGGGACAGGTTTAGGGGCCAGCCCCAGCATTTT. Translation: CASSHPGDRFRGQPQHF.

The gene calls are TRBV10-1 and TRBJ2-1; 8 positions match TRBD2. Per germline, CDR1 WNHNN and CDR2 SYGVQD (reference sequence). The CDR3 runs to 16 residues. The junction had 1 base not matched to a gene; V was cut back by 0 bases and J by 0 bases. CDR3 loop: CASSESLAASYNEQFF. CDR3 sequence (DNA): TGCGCCAGCAGTGAGTCACTAGCGGCCTCCTACAATGAGCAGTTCTTC.

This clone was detected a few times. The rearrangement links TRBV9 to TRBJ1-3; D gene ambiguous. Trimming shortened V by 2 bases and J by 0 bases, and 9 bases separated the two germline ends. CDR1 is SGDLS and CDR2 is YYNGEE in the germline V gene. CDR3 length: 15 residues. CDR3 amino acids: CASSVAGSSGNTIYF. CDR3 bases: TGTGCCAGCAGCGTCGCCGGGTCCTCTGGAAACACCATATATTTT.

This chain uses TRBV9 with TRBJ2-7, with 10 positions matching TRBD1. Germline loops: CDR1 SGDLS, CDR2 YYNGEE. There are 15 residues in the CDR3. Germline trimming cut 4 bases from V and 2 bases from J; bases unmatched to any gene: 6. CDR3 DNA sequence: TGTGCCAGCAGCCCATCCGGGACAGGGGCCTACGAGCAGTACTTC. This sequence encodes CASSPSGTGAYEQYF.

In its sample, this clone was seen a few times. V is TRBV24-1 and J is TRBJ2-3; D may be TRBD1 (6 bases). V lost 6 bases and J 5 bases, leaving 11 bases between the germline ends. The CDR3 is 13 amino acids. The germline gives CDR1 KGHDR, CDR2 SFDVKD. CDR3 coding DNA: TGTGCCACCAGTAGGACAGAGGGAGATACGCAGTATTTT. This gives the protein CATSRTEGDTQYF.

The rearrangement uses TRBV3-1 (or the pseudogene TRBV3-2) and TRBJ1-1; no firm D call. V was pared by 6 bases and J by 1 base, with 9 bases between. The CDR3 is made up of 13 amino acids. Germline-derived CDR1 and CDR2 are LGHDT and YNNKEL (reference sequence). CDR3 in amino acids: CASSLGRNTEAFF. Written as DNA, the CDR3 is TGTGCCAGCAGTCTCGGTCGGAACACTGAAGCTTTCTTT.

The gene calls are TRBV5-1 and TRBJ2-3; no definite D call. CDR1 and CDR2 (germline): SGHRS, YFSETQ. The CDR3 is made up of 15 amino acids. V lost 7 bases and J 0 bases, leaving 15 bases between the germline ends. Here the CDR3 DNA reads TGCGCCAGCGCCCCATTCGGTGCTAGCACAGATACGCAGTATTTT. Its protein is CASAPFGASTDTQYF.

CDR3 amino acids: CASSKWPLAGGNYEQYV. CDR3 DNA sequence: TGTGCCAGCAGCAAATGGCCTCTAGCGGGAGGTAACTACGAGCAGTACGTC. The chain has TRBV21-1 and TRBJ2-7; the listed D gene, TRBD2, was not tested against the DNA. TRBV21-1 is listed as a pseudogene. The CDR3 contains 17 residues.

This clone was seen a single time. The V and J genes are TRBV6-5 and TRBJ2-7; 8 positions agree with TRBD1. J was trimmed by 5 bases and V by 7 bases; bases with no gene match: 7. The CDR3 runs 13 residues. In germline, CDR1 is MNHEY, CDR2 SVGAGI. CDR3: CASKGAGGHEQYV. The DNA of the CDR3 is TGTGCCAGCAAGGGGGCAGGGGGCCACGAGCAGTACGTC.

This chain uses TRBV27 with TRBJ2-1; 9 nucleotides align to TRBD2. Germline loops: CDR1 MNHEY, CDR2 SMNVEV (reference sequence). After removal of 2 bases from V and 7 bases from J, the junction contained 15 bases not matched to a gene. CDR3 length equals 18 residues. The CDR3 spells CASSLGASGVDLFNEQFF. DNA of the CDR3: TGTGCCAGCAGTTTAGGGGCTAGCGGGGTAGACCTATTTAATGAGCAGTTCTTC.

The V gene is TRBV28, the J gene TRBJ1-2; D perhaps matches TRBD1 (5 bases). The germline V and J ends were trimmed by 5 bases and 4 bases, with 14 bases remaining between them. The CDR3 totals 14 residues. Per germline, CDR1 MDHEN and CDR2 SYDVKM. The CDR3 loop reads CASSLRDWSYGYTF. The CDR3 DNA sequence: TGTGCCAGCAGTCTCCGGGACTGGAGCTATGGCTACACCTTC.